The 10 T cell receptor beta chains in this list originate from one sample, sequenced in a study of T cells in Graves' hyperthyroidism and ophthalmopathy (dated by TCRdb to the late 2010s). Libraries came from multiplex PCR. Data came from an Illumina HiSeq 2000. Amplification of TCR beta CDR3 regions was carried out from RNA transcripts. The first round of RT-PCR for the TCR CDR3 was performed with the HTBI primer set and the Qiagen OneStep RT-PCR kit. In-frame beta chains were kept once TCRdb had trimmed the public reads at Q25 with fastp and called clones with MiXCR. Each record represents a unique CDR3 protein, reported with the most common genes and DNA among its rows. In this sample the table shows around 500,000 distinct CDR3 sequences, around 15% of which occur a single time. Jointly, the top ten make up around 14% of the sample. The specimen sequenced was blood. These receptor sequences come from a woman in her forties with Graves' hyperthyroidism.

This clonotype was seen ten or more times. This chain joins TRBV12-3 or TRBV12-4 and TRBJ1-1; D possibly corresponds to TRBD1 (5 bases). The germline V and J ends were trimmed by 3 bases and 6 bases, with 14 bases remaining between them. The CDR3 has 14 amino acids. The CDR3 reads CASSLGVMGPEAFF. The DNA of the CDR3 is TGTGCCAGCAGTTTGGGGGTTATGGGCCCTGAAGCTTTCTTT.

This clonotype was counted ten times or more. CDR3 coding DNA: TGTGCCAGCAGTCCCGATTGGGTTGCGGGCTACACCTTC. This encodes CASSPDWVAGYTF. This chain uses TRBV28 with TRBJ1-2; no clear D gene. V lost 5 bases and J 8 bases, leaving 15 bases between the germline ends. CDR3 length: 13 residues. Germline-derived CDR1 and CDR2 are MDHEN and SYDVKM.

The chain recombines TRBV14 with TRBJ1-2; TRBD1 aligns across 10 bases. Per the germline V gene, CDR1 is SGHDN and CDR2 is FVKESK. The V and J ends lost 4 bases and 4 bases, in that order; junction bases with no gene match: 3. This CDR3 spans 14 amino acids. The CDR3 sequence: CASSRRQGAYGYTF. The CDR3 coding sequence is TGTGCCAGCAGCCGTCGACAGGGGGCCTATGGCTACACCTTC.

Ten or more counts support this clonotype. The chain recombines TRBV5-6 with TRBJ2-7; the D gene is possibly TRBD1 (5 bases). Trimming removed 2 bases from V and 1 base from J, with 19 bases in between. CDR1 is SGHDT, CDR2 YYEEEE, per germline. The CDR3 extends over 17 amino acids. The CDR3 DNA reads as TGTGCCAGCAGCTTTGGCTGGATGTCAGGGCTGTCCTACGAGCAGTACTTC. This sequence encodes CASSFGWMSGLSYEQYF.

CDR3 nucleotides: TGCGCCAGCAGCTCCGGGACAGGGTCGCCAGATACGCAGTATTTT. Its translation is CASSSGTGSPDTQYF. This chain uses TRBV5-1 with TRBJ2-3, with 9 bases aligning to TRBD1. Trimming removed 3 bases from V and 4 bases from J; junction bases left unmatched: 6. Germline loops: CDR1 SGHRS, CDR2 YFSETQ. The CDR3 sequence is 15 residues long.

This clonotype has at least ten counts. This sequence joins TRBV28 and TRBJ1-2; D not resolved. V was cut by 4 bases and J by 12 bases, with 12 bases left in between. Looked up from germline, CDR1 is MDHEN and CDR2 is SYDVKM. The CDR3 has 11 residues. CDR3 sequence (DNA): TGTGCCAGCAGTTCAACCGAGAGGGACACCTTC. This sequence encodes CASSSTERDTF.

There are many counts of this clonotype. The chain has TRBV18 and TRBJ1-2; 10 nucleotides align to TRBD1. The CDR3 length is 16 residues. V trimming: 4 bases; J trimming: 6 bases; junction bases outside the gene matches: 11. Germline assignment: CDR1 KGHSH and CDR2 LQKENI. CDR3 sequence (DNA): TGTGCCAGCTCACGGACAGGGGGAAAAGATCCAAATGGCTACACCTTC. This encodes CASSRTGGKDPNGYTF.

Only a few counts were recorded for this clonotype. The chain joins TRBV6-1 to TRBJ1-1; the D gene is possibly TRBD1 (5 bases). Trimming took 5 bases from V and 5 from J, leaving 15 bases between them. The length of the CDR3 is 14 residues. In germline, CDR1 is MNHNS, CDR2 SASEGT. Here the CDR3 DNA reads TGTGCCAGCAGTTGGGGGTCCTTCAGGACTGAAGCTTTCTTT. It encodes CASSWGSFRTEAFF.

The rearrangement links TRBV5-6 to TRBJ2-1; weak D call: TRBD2 (5 bases). From germline, CDR1 is SGHDT and CDR2 YYEEEE. The V end was cut by 4 bases, the J end by 0 bases, with 11 bases between. The CDR3 extends over 15 amino acids. For the CDR3, the DNA is TGTGCCAGCAGCAGGAGGACCACCTCCTACAATGAGCAGTTCTTC. Protein: CASSRRTTSYNEQFF.

This clonotype appeared many times. The chain carries TRBV6-5 and TRBJ2-1, with TRBD1 as a possible D gene (7 bases). This CDR3 is built from 16 residues. V dropped 0 bases and J dropped 6 bases, with 15 bases sitting between them. Germline lookup yields CDR1 MNHEY and CDR2 SVGAGI. CDR3 coding DNA: TGTGCCAGCAGTTACTCGGAGGGGGCGGGTCCCAATGAGCAGTTCTTC. It specifies CASSYSEGAGPNEQFF.